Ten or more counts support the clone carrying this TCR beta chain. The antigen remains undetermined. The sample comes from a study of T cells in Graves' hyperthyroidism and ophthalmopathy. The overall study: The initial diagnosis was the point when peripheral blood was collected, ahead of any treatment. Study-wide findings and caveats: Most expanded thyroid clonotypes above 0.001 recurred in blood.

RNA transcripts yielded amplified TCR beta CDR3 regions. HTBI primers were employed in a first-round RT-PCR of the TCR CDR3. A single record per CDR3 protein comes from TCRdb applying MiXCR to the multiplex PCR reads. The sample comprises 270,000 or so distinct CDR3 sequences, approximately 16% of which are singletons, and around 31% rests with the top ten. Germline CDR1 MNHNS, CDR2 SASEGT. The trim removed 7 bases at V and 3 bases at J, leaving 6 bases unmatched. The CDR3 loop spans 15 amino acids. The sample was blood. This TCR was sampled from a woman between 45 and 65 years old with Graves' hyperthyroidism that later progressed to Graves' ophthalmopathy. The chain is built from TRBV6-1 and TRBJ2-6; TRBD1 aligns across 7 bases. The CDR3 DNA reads TGTGCCAGCAACAACAGGGGAAGTGGGGCCAACGTCCTGACTTTC. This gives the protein CASNNRGSGANVLTF.